Following are 18 T cell receptor beta chains from one sample sequenced in a study of chemoradiotherapy in HPV16-positive cancers. Sequencing was performed with immunoSEQ multiplex PCR; in TCRdb, only in-frame clones are kept and a portion is missing. The repertoire holds approximately 2,800 clones, with 75% to 95% as singletons. The material was tumor tissue, obtained from a patient who underwent chemoradiotherapy. The source of these receptors is a human donor with HPV-associated anogenital cancer.

The gene calls are TRBV5-1 and TRBJ2-3; a possible D gene is TRBD2 (7 bases). CDR3 length: 15 amino acids. The ends were cut back, 7 bases at V and 1 base at J, with 16 bases in the middle. The V gene's germline CDR1 is SGHRS and CDR2 YFSETQ. CDR3 loop: CASGTGGFRTDTQYF. The CDR3 DNA follows: TGCGCCAGCGGTACGGGGGGCTTTCGCACAGATACGCAGTATTTT.

The table lists this clone with a few counts. The chain carries TRBV10-2 and TRBJ1-5; D is unresolved. Trimming stripped 6 bases from V and 0 bases from J, with 6 bases between. Germline assignment: CDR1 WSHSY and CDR2 SAAADI. There are 13 residues in the CDR3. The CDR3, as DNA: TGCGCCAGCAGGGACGTTAGCAATCAGCCCCAGCATTTT. Translated: CASRDVSNQPQHF.

This chain joins TRBV28 and TRBJ1-2; D perhaps matches TRBD1 (5 bases). CDR1 and CDR2 (germline): MDHEN, SYDVKM. The ends were cut back, 5 bases at V and 5 bases at J, with 18 bases in the middle. CDR3 size: 15 residues. For the CDR3, the DNA is TGTGCCAGCAGTGGAGGGACCTGGGGGGTATATGGCTACACCTTC. Its translation: CASSGGTWGVYGYTF.

The gene calls are TRBV11-2 and TRBJ1-1, with D possibly being TRBD1 (6 bases). V lost 2 bases to trimming and J lost 0 bases, with 19 bases between them. This CDR3 contains 18 residues. Germline loops: CDR1 SGHAT, CDR2 FQNNGV. The CDR3 loop reads CASSLTGQRFWMNTEAFF. CDR3 sequence (DNA): TGTGCCAGCAGCTTAACAGGGCAACGATTCTGGATGAACACTGAAGCTTTCTTT.

This chain joins TRBV7-2 and TRBJ2-3; D remains unclear. With 3 bases removed from V and 6 bases from J, the gap between germline ends came to 7 bases. Germline CDR1 SGHTA, CDR2 FQGNSA. The CDR3 runs 12 residues. The CDR3 loop reads CASSFGRDTQYF. The CDR3 nucleotides are TGTGCCAGCAGCTTTGGTCGTGATACGCAGTATTTT.

V and J are TRBV6-4 and TRBJ1-1, with a tentative D call TRBD1 (6 bases). CDR1 and CDR2 (germline): MRHNA, SNTAGT. V was cut by 10 bases and J by 3 bases, with 12 bases left in between. This CDR3 contains 12 residues. The CDR3 DNA follows: TGTGCCACCGAGGGGGGGCACACTGAAGCTTTCTTT. This sequence encodes CATEGGHTEAFF.

A note on this clone: The same CDR3 also results from other DNA sequences found in this sample. The chain joins TRBV5-4 to TRBJ2-3; D remains unclear. This CDR3 has 14 amino acids. The V end was cut by 0 bases, the J end by 2 bases, with 7 bases between. CDR1 SGHNT and CDR2 YYREEE come from the germline V gene (reference sequence). CDR3 nucleotides: TGTGCCAGCAGCTTGGCCAGTCCCACAGATACGCAGTATTTT. This codes for CASSLASPTDTQYF.

V gene TRBV6-5 combines with J gene TRBJ2-5; no clear D. The germline V gene encodes CDR1 MNHEY and CDR2 SVGAGI. The CDR3 spans 13 residues. Deletions cut 6 bases from V and 9 bases from J, with 17 bases between. The CDR3 sequence: CASRTPNDPSQYF. The CDR3 DNA is TGTGCCAGCAGAACCCCTAACGACCCGTCCCAGTACTTC.

The chain couples TRBV28 to TRBJ2-2, with 8 positions matching TRBD1. Trimming at V came to 5 bases and at J to 0 bases, leaving 11 bases not matched to a gene. The CDR3 consists of 18 residues. Germline lookup yields CDR1 MDHEN and CDR2 SYDVKM. The chain's CDR3 is CASSPPLRTGSNTGELFF. CDR3 bases: TGTGCCAGCAGTCCCCCCCTTAGGACAGGGTCGAACACCGGGGAGCTGTTTTTT.

The chain has TRBV7-2 and TRBJ2-1; D may match TRBD1 or TRBD2 (5 bases each). The CDR3 is 15 amino acids. V dropped 1 base and J dropped 10 bases, with 17 bases sitting between them. Per germline, CDR1 SGHTA and CDR2 FQGNSA. CDR3 coding DNA: TGTGCCAGCAGCTTAGGGGACGCTGGTGGAAGCGAGCAGTTCTTC. Translating gives CASSLGDAGGSEQFF.

This clone was observed a single time. The CDR3 region has the DNA TGTGCCAGCAGCGGGGGGGCCCTTAGGTCAGATACGCAGTATTTT. Encoded protein: CASSGGALRSDTQYF. V usage is TRBV7-2 and J usage is TRBJ2-3; the D gene is possibly TRBD2 (7 bases). Deletions cut 5 bases from V and 4 bases from J, with 16 bases between. The CDR3 has 15 amino acids. Germline-derived CDR1 and CDR2 are SGHTA and FQGNSA.

This clone has a single count. V gene TRBV7-2 combines with J gene TRBJ2-2; 7 bases match TRBD2. Germline loops: CDR1 SGHTA, CDR2 FQGNSA. The ends lost 2 bases at V and 7 bases at J; junction bases unmatched: 7. This CDR3 is 15 amino acids long. In nucleotides, the CDR3 is TGTGCCAGCAGCTTAATCGCGGGGGTGGGCGGGGAGCTGTTTTTT. Protein sequence: CASSLIAGVGGELFF. The whole variable domain, remainder taken from reference TRBV7-2 and TRBJ2-2, is GAGVSQSPSNKVTEKGKDVELRCDPISGHTALYWYRQSLGQGLEFLIYFQGNSAPDKSGLPSDRFSAERTGGSVSTLTIQRTQQEDSAVYLCASSLIAGVGGELFFGEGSRLTVL.

The CDR3 region is CAWSRRGAASDNEQFF. The CDR3 nucleotides are TGTGCCTGGAGTCGCCGCGGGGCGGCAAGCGACAATGAGCAGTTCTTC. The V and J genes are TRBV30 and TRBJ2-1; D possibly corresponds to TRBD2 (6 bases). Germline-derived CDR1 and CDR2 are GTSNPN and SVGIG (reference sequence). This CDR3 has 16 amino acids. Between the trimmed V and J ends, which lost 2 bases and 5 bases, there was a span of 19 bases.

A few counts support this clone. The chain joins TRBV10-1 to TRBJ2-7; the D is unclear. The CDR3 loop spans 11 amino acids. Trimming stripped 5 bases from V and 6 bases from J, with 8 bases between. Germline-derived CDR1 and CDR2 are WNHNN and SYGVQD (reference sequence). The CDR3 reads CASSMGREQYF. CDR3 nucleotide sequence: TGCGCCAGCAGTATGGGTCGCGAGCAGTACTTC.

V gene TRBV5-1 combines with J gene TRBJ2-1, with TRBD2 matching 7 bases. Germline V lookup: CDR1 SGHRS, CDR2 YFSETQ. This CDR3 is built from 16 residues. V dropped 5 bases and J dropped 7; count of bases not matched to a gene: 15. The CDR3 DNA reads TGCGCCAGCAGAGAACCTGCGGGAGAAACGGAGAATGAGCAGTTCTTC. Protein: CASREPAGETENEQFF. Using reference TRBV5-1 and TRBJ2-1 for the parts outside the CDR3, the full variable domain is KAGVTQTPRYLIKTRGQQVTLSCSPISGHRSVSWYQQTPGQGLQFLFEYFSETQRNKGNFPGRFSGRQFSNSRSEMNVSTLELGDSALYLCASREPAGETENEQFFGPGTRLTVL.

The V call is TRBV28, the J call TRBJ2-5, with D possibly TRBD1 on 6 matching bases. Trimming took off 6 bases at V and 2 bases at J, with 19 bases between the two ends. Germline-derived CDR1 and CDR2 are MDHEN and SYDVKM. CDR3 length equals 16 residues. The CDR3 coding sequence is TGTGCCAGCAGGGGTTCCGGGCAGGGGATACAAGAGACCCAGTACTTC. The encoded protein is CASRGSGQGIQETQYF.

V and J are TRBV7-2 and TRBJ1-3, with a weak D call TRBD1 (5 bases). The CDR3 runs to 14 residues. Germline CDR1 and CDR2: SGHTA and FQGNSA. The V gene lost 4 bases and the J gene lost 4 bases, with 11 bases spanning the gap. CDR3 DNA sequence: TGTGCCAGCAGCTCGCAGGGATACGGAAACACCATATATTTT. Protein product: CASSSQGYGNTIYF.

The chain is built from TRBV5-1 and TRBJ1-4; no reliable D call. CDR1 and CDR2 (germline): SGHRS, YFSETQ. This CDR3 is 15 amino acids long. Trimming pared 2 bases from V and 0 bases from J, leaving 8 bases between. CDR3 protein: CASSFGEATNEKLFF. DNA of the CDR3: TGCGCCAGCAGCTTCGGGGAGGCAACTAATGAAAAACTGTTTTTT.